The 24 T cell receptor beta chains reported below all come from one sample, sequenced in a study of Tregs in tolerant kidney transplant recipients. Some clones are missing from TCRdb's copy, which holds only in-frame ones; the method was immunoSEQ multiplex PCR. The sample shows about 240,000 clones, approximately 83% of them seen only once. Sequencing input: CD4+ T cells from blood. These receptors were taken from a human donor in good health.

This clone was recorded only once. The chain links TRBV28 to TRBJ1-2; TRBD1 matches at 8 bases. Germline trimming cut 6 bases from V and 7 bases from J; bases unmatched to any gene: 13. Germline CDR1 reads MDHEN; CDR2 reads SYDVKM. CDR3 size: 15 residues. The CDR3 loop is CASRPPGQGGFGYTF. The DNA for the CDR3 is TGTGCCAGCAGACCCCCCGGACAGGGAGGTTTTGGCTACACCTTC.

CDR3 amino acids: CASSAQQGAPYEQYF. CDR3 sequence (DNA): TGTGCCAGCAGCGCCCAACAGGGAGCGCCCTACGAGCAGTACTTC. This chain links TRBV7-6 with TRBJ2-7, with D tentatively TRBD1 (6 bases). The CDR3 loop spans 15 amino acids. V was cut by 5 bases and J by 2 bases, with 16 bases left in between. CDR1 is SGHVS, CDR2 FNYEAQ, per germline.

The CDR3: CASSSIRTGNGYTF. The CDR3 DNA reads as TGTGCCAGCAGCTCGATAAGGACAGGGAATGGCTACACCTTC. V is TRBV11-2 and J is TRBJ1-2, with 8 bases fitting TRBD1. The CDR3 loop spans 14 amino acids. Germline V gene data show CDR1 as SGHAT and CDR2 as FQNNGV. The V and J ends lost 4 bases and 6 bases, in that order; junction bases with no gene match: 7.

This clone was counted only a few times. This chain joins TRBV6-5 and TRBJ1-4; no definite D call. The CDR3 totals 14 residues. Trimming took 6 bases from V and 4 from J, leaving 12 bases between them. Germline CDR1 is MNHEY and CDR2 is SVGAGI. CDR3 in DNA: TGTGCCAGCAGCCGTACGGGTAGTAATGAAAAACTGTTTTTT. It translates to CASSRTGSNEKLFF.

The J gene is TRBJ1-2, the V gene TRBV25-1; a weak D match, TRBD1 (5 bases). This CDR3 spans 12 amino acids. The V gene's germline CDR1 is MGHDK and CDR2 SYGVNS. V was cut by 5 bases and J by 7 bases, with 11 bases left in between. CDR3 sequence: CASSKGVGGYTF. CDR3 nucleotides: TGTGCCAGCAGTAAAGGGGTGGGTGGCTACACCTTC.

The V and J genes are TRBV19 and TRBJ2-5; 7 bases fit TRBD1. The CDR3 is made up of 14 amino acids. Trimming cost V 7 bases and J 4 bases; bases outside gene matches: 9. Germline V gene data show CDR1 as LNHDA and CDR2 as SQIVND (reference sequence). CDR3 DNA: TGTGCCAGTACCCCGGGACAGAGGAGAGAGACCCAGTACTTC. Translation gives CASTPGQRRETQYF.

The chain couples TRBV4-1 to TRBJ2-1, with 15 bases fitting TRBD2. Losses at the gene ends were 3 bases for V and 0 bases for J; bases not matched to a gene: 12. Germline-derived CDR1 and CDR2 are MGHRA and YSYEKL. This CDR3 has 21 residues. CDR3 protein: CASSQGVTGTSGRSSYNEQFF. In DNA, the CDR3 is TGCGCCAGCAGCCAGGGAGTAACCGGGACTAGCGGGAGGAGCTCCTACAATGAGCAGTTCTTC.

This clone appeared once. J is TRBJ1-1 and V is TRBV27; possibly TRBD1 for D (6 bases). Per the germline V gene, CDR1 is MNHEY and CDR2 is SMNVEV (reference sequence). The CDR3 runs to 12 residues. V dropped 3 bases and J dropped 4 bases, with 6 bases sitting between them. The CDR3 DNA is TGTGCCAGCAGTTTGACAGGCACTGAAGCTTTCTTT. Residues: CASSLTGTEAFF.

The rearrangement links TRBV5-1 to TRBJ2-5; 7 bases are shared with TRBD2. CDR1 and CDR2 from the germline V gene are SGHRS and YFSETQ. After removal of 4 bases from V and 5 bases from J, the junction contained 5 bases not matched to a gene. This CDR3 is built from 13 residues. The CDR3 bases are TGCGCCAGCAGCGTACTAGCGACCGAGACCCAGTACTTC. Its translation is CASSVLATETQYF.

This clone was found once. Other DNA sequences in the same sample also yield this CDR3. The chain joins TRBV6-5 to TRBJ2-7; D gene uncertain. From germline, CDR1 is MNHEY and CDR2 SVGAGI. The CDR3 covers 15 residues. Trimming cost V 2 bases and J 0 bases, with 11 bases left between them. The CDR3 DNA follows: TGTGCCAGCAGTTACGGGCAGGTAACCTCCTACGAGCAGTACTTC. Protein sequence: CASSYGQVTSYEQYF.

J is TRBJ2-1 and V is TRBV7-6; 9 nucleotides line up with TRBD2. The junction had 5 bases not matched to a gene; V was cut back by 1 base and J by 4 bases. This CDR3 comprises 16 residues. Germline-derived CDR1 and CDR2 are SGHVS and FNYEAQ. The CDR3 sequence is CASSLGGLAGYNEQFF. The CDR3 DNA reads as TGTGCCAGCAGCTTAGGGGGGCTAGCGGGATACAATGAGCAGTTCTTC.

The CDR3 region is CAWKGVDQTGGRETQYF. CDR3 in DNA: TGTGCCTGGAAGGGGGTTGATCAGACAGGGGGCCGCGAGACCCAGTACTTC. This chain uses TRBV30 with TRBJ2-5; 10 positions match TRBD1. The germline CDR1 and CDR2 sequences are GTSNPN and SVGIG (reference sequence). There are 17 residues in the CDR3. After removal of 4 bases from V and 5 bases from J, the junction contained 16 bases not matched to a gene.

The chain is built from TRBV11-2 and TRBJ2-7, with a possible D match to TRBD1 (5 bases). The germline V gene has CDR1 SGHAT and CDR2 FQNNGV. V lost 1 base to trimming and J lost 5 bases, with 15 bases between them. The CDR3 totals 15 residues. The chain's CDR3 is CASSLGAQAPHEQYF. In DNA, the CDR3 is TGTGCCAGCAGCTTAGGCGCACAGGCCCCCCACGAGCAGTACTTC.

The chain uses TRBV28 and TRBJ2-5; 9 positions agree with TRBD2. The CDR3 covers 13 residues. Germline assignment: CDR1 MDHEN and CDR2 SYDVKM. The V and J ends lost 2 bases and 11 bases, in that order; junction bases with no gene match: 6. Here the CDR3 DNA reads TGTGCCAGCAGTTTAACTAGCGGGTTTGAGCAGTACTTC. This encodes CASSLTSGFEQYF.

This CDR3 reads CAWSDWAKGNEQFF. As DNA, the CDR3 is TGTGCCTGGAGTGACTGGGCTAAGGGCAATGAGCAGTTCTTC. The chain uses TRBV30 and TRBJ2-1; D remains unclear. Trimming pared 1 base from V and 6 bases from J, leaving 13 bases between. This CDR3 spans 14 amino acids. CDR1 and CDR2 from the germline V gene are GTSNPN and SVGIG (reference sequence).

The J gene is TRBJ1-2, the V gene TRBV19; tentatively, D is TRBD1 (6 bases). V was trimmed by 3 bases and J by 2 bases, leaving 16 bases between them. The CDR3 sequence is 16 residues long. Germline V gene lookup returns CDR1 LNHDA and CDR2 SQIVND (reference sequence). This CDR3 reads CASSMGHQSLNYGYTF. CDR3 coding DNA: TGTGCCAGTAGTATGGGACACCAGTCTTTAAACTATGGCTACACCTTC.

J is TRBJ1-5 and V is TRBV9; TRBD1 aligns across 8 bases. V lost 5 bases to trimming and J lost 2 bases; unmatched junction nucleotides: 3. Germline CDR1 reads SGDLS; CDR2 reads YYNGEE. The CDR3 consists of 14 residues. As DNA, the CDR3 is TGTGCCAGCAGGCTACAGGGGGGCAATCAGCCCCAGCATTTT. Translating it yields CASRLQGGNQPQHF.

The chain uses TRBV6-5 and TRBJ1-5, with TRBD1 as a possible D gene (6 bases). Germline loops: CDR1 MNHEY, CDR2 SVGAGI. Trimming removed 8 bases at V and 10 bases at J, with 21 bases between. This CDR3 is 14 amino acids long. The CDR3: CASSKVGGSNPQHF. CDR3 sequence (DNA): TGTGCCAGCTCCAAGGTCGGGGGCTCGAACCCCCAGCATTTT.

The V call is TRBV7-9, the J call TRBJ1-4; D gene ambiguous. With 5 bases removed from V and 8 bases from J, the gap between germline ends came to 12 bases. Germline V lookup: CDR1 SEHNR, CDR2 FQNEAQ (reference sequence). The CDR3 loop spans 13 amino acids. The CDR3 loop reads CASSPNHPEKLFF. For the CDR3, the DNA is TGTGCCAGCAGCCCCAATCACCCGGAAAAACTGTTTTTT.

The chain employs TRBV13 and TRBJ2-3; D call uncertain. The CDR3 runs to 16 residues. The ends were cut back, 5 bases at V and 0 bases at J, with 15 bases in the middle. Germline-derived CDR1 and CDR2 are PRHDT and FYEKMQ (reference sequence). This CDR3 reads CASSPSDKMSTDTQYF. The DNA of the CDR3 is TGTGCCAGCAGCCCATCAGACAAAATGAGCACAGATACGCAGTATTTT.

With respect to this clone: Other DNA sequences in this specimen translate into the identical CDR3. The V and J genes are TRBV6-5 and TRBJ2-3; D ambiguous. The length of the CDR3 is 14 residues. CDR1 is MNHEY, CDR2 SVGAGI, per germline. V lost 0 bases and J 1 base, leaving 5 bases between the germline ends. The CDR3, as DNA: TGTGCCAGCAGTTACTCGACTGGCACAGATACGCAGTATTTT. Residues: CASSYSTGTDTQYF.

The rearrangement links TRBV6-6 to TRBJ2-5; unclear D gene. Germline V CDR1 and CDR2: MNHNY, SVGAGI (reference sequence). V was cut by 2 bases and J by 2 bases, with 6 bases left in between. The CDR3 extends over 13 amino acids. CDR3 sequence (DNA): TGTGCCAGCAGTTACCCTAGTCAAGAGACCCAGTACTTC. Its protein product is CASSYPSQETQYF.

For this clone: The junction departs from germline at one end; a sequencing error may be responsible. V and J are TRBV7-7 and TRBJ2-1; 9 bases match TRBD1. The CDR3 totals 16 residues. Germline assignment: CDR1 SSHAT and CDR2 FNYEAQ (reference sequence). CDR3 sequence reads: CASSRFGTGNLNEQFF. The CDR3 DNA reads TGTGCTAGCAGCCGGTTCGGGACAGGGAATCTCAATGAGCAGTTCTTC.

The genes are TRBV6-4 and TRBJ1-1; perhaps TRBD1 as D (5 bases). Trimming pared 6 bases from V and 1 base from J, leaving 9 bases between. Looked up from germline, CDR1 is MRHNA and CDR2 is SNTAGT. The CDR3 spans 13 residues. The CDR3 sequence is CASRVQENTEAFF. In DNA, the CDR3 is TGTGCCAGCAGAGTACAGGAGAACACTGAAGCTTTCTTT.